This TCR beta chain is from a study of T cell responses to AZD1222 COVID-19 vaccine. Study-wide results and limits: Recipients of AZD1222 seropositive at baseline numbered only 6 or 7.

The CDR3 runs to 13 residues. The V gene end was trimmed by 6 bases and the J gene end by 6 bases; junction bases not matched to a gene: 5. Germline-derived CDR1 and CDR2 are SQVTM and ANQGSEA. The table lists this clone with a few counts. Its target is not known. The assay was immunoSEQ multiplex PCR, and TCRdb's table has in-frame clones only and misses some. In the table there are around 60,000 clones, over 75% of which are singletons. The sequencing here drew on peripheral blood, taken 28 days after the second AZD1222 dose. This clonotype was sampled from an adult who received the AZD1222 COVID-19 vaccine. The chain links TRBV29-1 to TRBJ1-2; 12 bases are shared with TRBD1. CDR3: CSVGQGARDGYTF. The DNA of the CDR3 is TGCAGCGTGGGACAGGGGGCGAGGGATGGCTACACCTTC.